These 13 T cell receptor beta chains were sequenced from one sample in a study of blood T cell repertoires in COVID-19. Generated by immunoSEQ multiplex PCR, the TCRdb table keeps only in-frame clones and is missing some. The table has about 29,000 clones, around 82% seen once; the top ten hold 9% to 10%. The sequenced material came from peripheral blood. The receptors shown here come from an elderly man with active COVID-19.

This chain joins TRBV7-9 and TRBJ1-1; D gene uncertain. Germline assignment: CDR1 SEHNR and CDR2 FQNEAQ (reference sequence). V lost 2 bases to trimming and J lost 1 base, with 11 bases between them. The CDR3 contains 15 residues. CDR3: CASSLQNRGNTEAFF. The DNA of the CDR3 is TGTGCCAGCAGCTTACAGAATCGGGGGAACACTGAAGCTTTCTTT.

The V and J genes are TRBV29-1 and TRBJ1-3; no firm D call. The CDR3 is made up of 13 amino acids. CDR1 SQVTM and CDR2 ANQGSEA come from the germline V gene. Between the trimmed V and J ends, which lost 3 bases and 0 bases, there was a span of 6 bases. In DNA form, the CDR3 reads TGCAGCGTTGAGGACTTCTCTGGAAACACCATATATTTT. It is translated as CSVEDFSGNTIYF.

The chain couples TRBV11-2 to TRBJ1-1; a weak D match, TRBD1 (5 bases). The CDR3 length is 15 residues. V dropped 1 base and J dropped 2 bases, with 11 bases sitting between them. The germline gives CDR1 SGHAT, CDR2 FQNNGV. CDR3 in amino acids: CASSLAGGDNTEAFF. The CDR3, as DNA: TGTGCCAGCAGCTTAGCGGGGGGAGACAACACTGAAGCTTTCTTT.

This rearrangement joins TRBV5-1 to TRBJ2-7; 7 bases align to TRBD1. The CDR3 contains 16 residues. Trimming cost V 4 bases and J 1 base; bases outside gene matches: 11. The germline V gene has CDR1 SGHRS and CDR2 YFSETQ. The CDR3 loop is CASSRDSQTSSYEQYF. In DNA form, the CDR3 reads TGCGCCAGCAGCCGGGACAGCCAAACTTCGTCCTACGAGCAGTACTTC.

This sequence joins TRBV19 and TRBJ2-2, with 9 bases that match TRBD1. Germline V gives CDR1 LNHDA, CDR2 SQIVND (reference sequence). With V trimmed by 7 bases and J by 5 bases, 5 bases remained unmatched. This CDR3 contains 14 residues. The CDR3 DNA reads TGTGCCAGTATAGGGACAGGGAGGACCGGGGAGCTGTTTTTT. Translated: CASIGTGRTGELFF.

The chain employs TRBV5-5 and TRBJ2-3; perhaps TRBD2 as D (5 bases). V was clipped by 0 bases and J by 0 bases, with 8 bases between them. In germline, CDR1 is SGHKS, CDR2 YYEKEE (reference sequence). There are 15 residues in the CDR3. The CDR3 reads CASSLAGRSTDTQYF. The CDR3 DNA reads TGTGCCAGCAGCTTGGCGGGAAGAAGCACAGATACGCAGTATTTT.

As for this clone: At one of its ends the junction is not consistent with the germline gene, which may arise from a read error. The chain links TRBV2 to TRBJ2-7; 7 bases match TRBD1. The length of the CDR3 is 14 residues. Germline V gives CDR1 SNHLY, CDR2 FYNNEI. CDR3 bases: TGTGCCAGCAGATCCGGGACAGCCTCCCACGAGCAGTACTTC. Translated, it gives CASRSGTASHEQYF.

This clone came up once. V usage is TRBV19 and J usage is TRBJ1-2; D is undetermined. CDR3 length equals 14 residues. The V end lost 0 bases, the J end lost 5 bases, and 10 bases lay between the germline ends. The germline V gene encodes CDR1 LNHDA and CDR2 SQIVND (reference sequence). The CDR3 reads CASSIDSGLYGYTF. CDR3 coding DNA: TGTGCCAGTAGTATAGATTCGGGGTTGTATGGCTACACCTTC.

The rearrangement joins TRBV19 to TRBJ2-7; weak D call: TRBD1 (5 bases). The V gene's germline CDR1 is LNHDA and CDR2 SQIVND (reference sequence). The CDR3 is 12 residues long. Trimming shortened V by 1 base and J by 6 bases, and 7 bases separated the two germline ends. CDR3 sequence (DNA): TGTGCCAGTAGTATAGGACAGACCGAGCAGTACTTC. Its translation is CASSIGQTEQYF. The variable domain in full, with the rest retrieved from reference TRBV19 and TRBJ2-7, is DGGITQSPKYLFRKEGQNVTLSCEQNLNHDAMYWYRQDPGQGLRLIYYSQIVNDFQKGDIAEGYSVSREKKESFPLTVTSAQKNPTAFYLCASSIGQTEQYFGPGTRLTVT.

The chain links TRBV6-5 to TRBJ2-1, with TRBD1 matching 7 bases. The germline gives CDR1 MNHEY, CDR2 SVGAGI. Trimming removed 6 bases from V and 4 bases from J; junction bases left unmatched: 6. The CDR3 length is 14 residues. Written as DNA, the CDR3 is TGTGCCAGCAGGACACGACAGGGTTACAATGAGCAGTTCTTC. This sequence encodes CASRTRQGYNEQFF.

The chain employs TRBV7-8 and TRBJ2-5, with 7 bases identical to TRBD2. From germline, CDR1 is SGHVS and CDR2 FQNEAQ. Trimming at V came to 7 bases and at J to 2 bases, leaving 7 bases not matched to a gene. The CDR3 runs 14 residues. For the CDR3, the DNA is TGTGCCAGCAATCAGCGGGGCATTCAAGAGACCCAGTACTTC. Its protein is CASNQRGIQETQYF.

The chain has TRBV10-3 and TRBJ1-5, with D perhaps TRBD1 (5 bases). This CDR3 spans 14 amino acids. Looked up from germline, CDR1 is ENHRY and CDR2 is SYGVKD. Trimming removed 3 bases from V and 3 bases from J, with 9 bases in between. The CDR3 protein is CAISDPGNNQPQHF. CDR3 DNA sequence: TGTGCCATCAGTGACCCAGGGAACAATCAGCCCCAGCATTTT.

The J gene is TRBJ1-2, the V gene TRBV6-5; D uncertain. The CDR3 covers 12 residues. Deletions cut 7 bases from V and 5 bases from J, with 11 bases between. Germline V gene sequence: CDR1 MNHEY, CDR2 SVGAGI. This chain's CDR3 is CASTPGGYGYTF. CDR3 sequence (DNA): TGTGCCAGCACCCCCGGAGGATATGGCTACACCTTC.